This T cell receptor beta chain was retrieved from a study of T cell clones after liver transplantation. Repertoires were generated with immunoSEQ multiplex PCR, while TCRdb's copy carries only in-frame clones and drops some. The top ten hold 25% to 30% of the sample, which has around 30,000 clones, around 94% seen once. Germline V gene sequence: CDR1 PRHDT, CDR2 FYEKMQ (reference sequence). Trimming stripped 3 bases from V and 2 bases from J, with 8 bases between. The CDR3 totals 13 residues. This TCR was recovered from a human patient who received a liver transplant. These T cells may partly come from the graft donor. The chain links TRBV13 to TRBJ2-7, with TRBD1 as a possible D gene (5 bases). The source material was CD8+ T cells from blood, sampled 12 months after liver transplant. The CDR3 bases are TGTGCCAGCAGCTTCGACAGAGCCTACGAGCAGTACTTC. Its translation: CASSFDRAYEQYF.